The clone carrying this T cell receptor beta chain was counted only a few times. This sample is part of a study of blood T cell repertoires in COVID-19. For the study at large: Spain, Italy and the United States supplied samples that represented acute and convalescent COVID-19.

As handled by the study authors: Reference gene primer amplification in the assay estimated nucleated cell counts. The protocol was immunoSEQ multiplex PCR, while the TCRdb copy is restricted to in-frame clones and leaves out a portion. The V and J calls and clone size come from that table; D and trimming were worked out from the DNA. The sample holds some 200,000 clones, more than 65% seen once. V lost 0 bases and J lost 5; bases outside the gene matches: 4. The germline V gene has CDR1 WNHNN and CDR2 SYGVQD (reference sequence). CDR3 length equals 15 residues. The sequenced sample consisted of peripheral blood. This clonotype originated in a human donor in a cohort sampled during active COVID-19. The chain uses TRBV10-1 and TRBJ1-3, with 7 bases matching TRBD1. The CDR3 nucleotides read TGCGCCAGCAGTGAGTCGGGGGACAGCCGAAACACCATATATTTT. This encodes CASSESGDSRNTIYF.